The TCR beta chain under discussion was sequenced for a study of cytomegalovirus exposure and HLA in healthy donors. Whole-study context: Ancestry clustering placed around four fifths of 350 to 500 genotyped donors in the Caucasian-associated cluster. Regarding the study as a whole: There were a few CMV-associated chains whose specificity for CMV antigens was confirmed in vitro.

In the PCR, 60 Vbeta and 13 Jbeta primers were used. Using immunoSEQ multiplex PCR, the repertoire was profiled, and TCRdb retains in-frame clones only, with some absent. This table holds about 140,000 clones. With respect to this clone: Antigen: not known.

Per germline, CDR1 SGHRS and CDR2 YFSETQ. V gave up 4 bases and J gave up 7 bases; unmatched junction bases: 10. The CDR3 has 14 amino acids. V and J are TRBV5-1 and TRBJ2-7, with 8 bases that match TRBD2. Sequencing was carried out using PBMCs. This receptor was taken from a man aged 35 to 55 in good health and CMV-seronegative. The CDR3 protein is CASSRKAGEGEQYF. In DNA, the CDR3 is TGCGCCAGCAGCCGTAAAGCGGGGGAAGGGGAGCAGTACTTC. The full variable domain, in which reference TRBV5-1 and TRBJ2-7 provide the parts outside the CDR3, is KAGVTQTPRYLIKTRGQQVTLSCSPISGHRSVSWYQQTPGQGLQFLFEYFSETQRNKGNFPGRFSGRQFSNSRSEMNVSTLELGDSALYLCASSRKAGEGEQYFGPGTRLTVT.